These 32 T cell receptor beta chains came from one sample sequenced in a study of identical twins. TCRdb re-called the 5' RACE reads with MiXCR, one entry per CDR3 protein. The table lists 400,000 to 650,000 distinct CDR3 sequences, under 25% of them singletons, with around 0.9% in the top ten. The same sample was also studied in work on T cells expressing NK-cell markers.

The sequenced sample was CD4+ T cells sorted from blood. These receptors were taken from a woman aged 18 to 35 in good health.

The chain couples TRBV7-9 to TRBJ1-1; D gene uncertain. V was trimmed by 4 bases and J by 5 bases, leaving 8 bases between them. There are 12 residues in the CDR3. From germline, CDR1 is SEHNR and CDR2 FQNEAQ (reference sequence). The CDR3 loop reads CASSSAPTEAFF. CDR3 DNA: TGTGCCAGCAGCTCGGCGCCGACTGAAGCTTTCTTT. Combining the CDR3 with reference TRBV7-9 and TRBJ1-1 gives the whole variable domain DTGVSQNPRHKITKRGQNVTFRCDPISEHNRLYWYRQTLGQGPEFLTYFQNEAQLEKSRLLSDRFSAERPKGSFSTLEIQRTEQGDSAMYLCASSSAPTEAFFGQGTRLTVV.

The table lists this clonotype with a few counts. The V call is TRBV6-1, the J call TRBJ2-3; D is possibly TRBD2 (5 bases). CDR1 is MNHNS and CDR2 is SASEGT in the germline V gene. V gave up 6 bases and J gave up 2 bases, with 12 bases separating them. The CDR3 contains 14 residues. This CDR3 reads CASSRGLATDTQYF. In nucleotides, the CDR3 is TGTGCCAGCAGCCGAGGACTGGCCACAGATACGCAGTATTTT.

V and J are TRBV29-1 and TRBJ2-3; D may be TRBD2 (5 bases). From germline, CDR1 is SQVTM and CDR2 ANQGSEA. The ends were cut back, 4 bases at V and 3 bases at J, with 14 bases in the middle. The length of the CDR3 is 14 residues. This CDR3 is CSVVGQWRTDTQYF. CDR3 in DNA: TGCAGCGTTGTGGGTCAATGGAGGACAGATACGCAGTATTTT.

This clonotype was counted a few times. The chain uses TRBV9 and TRBJ1-2; TRBD1 matches at 11 bases. Germline CDR1 and CDR2: SGDLS and YYNGEE. V was clipped by 3 bases and J by 7 bases; unmatched bases: 8. The length of the CDR3 is 15 residues. The CDR3 DNA sequence: TGTGCCAGCAGCGCGAGGGGACAGGGGGAGGTTGGCTACACCTTC. It specifies CASSARGQGEVGYTF.

The table lists this clonotype with a few counts. The chain combines TRBV25-1 with TRBJ2-7; 8 nucleotides line up with TRBD1. The V segment lost 7 bases and the J segment 1 base; nucleotides outside the gene matches: 3. Per germline, CDR1 MGHDK and CDR2 SYGVNS. The CDR3 is 13 residues long. The CDR3 region is CASTTGGSYEQYF. The CDR3, as DNA: TGTGCCAGCACCACAGGGGGGTCCTACGAGCAGTACTTC.

This clonotype was observed a handful of times. The V call is TRBV30, the J call TRBJ2-7; 13 nucleotides match TRBD2. CDR3 length: 13 residues. V shed 1 base and J 9 bases; nucleotides not matched to a gene: 3. The V gene's germline CDR1 is GTSNPN and CDR2 SVGIG (reference sequence). CDR3 protein: CAWSGTSGSLQYF. CDR3 sequence (DNA): TGTGCCTGGAGTGGGACTAGCGGGAGCTTGCAGTACTTC.

This clonotype was detected many times. A much more abundant neighbour one base away suggests this may be a read error. The rearrangement links TRBV6-2 or TRBV6-3 to TRBJ2-1, with D unclear. Deletions cut 2 bases from V and 5 bases from J, with 1 base between. This CDR3 is built from 11 residues. Per the germline V gene, CDR1 is MNHEY and CDR2 is SVGEGT. CDR3 nucleotides: TGTGCCAGCAGTTACGACAATGAGCAGTTCTTC. As protein: CASSYDNEQFF.

V and J are TRBV7-9 and TRBJ2-7; 9 bases are a match to TRBD2. This CDR3 is 16 amino acids long. The germline V gene has CDR1 SEHNR and CDR2 FQNEAQ (reference sequence). With V trimmed by 0 bases and J by 2 bases, 5 bases remained unmatched. The CDR3 sequence is CASSLASGRTPYEQYF. The CDR3 coding sequence is TGTGCCAGCAGCTTAGCCAGCGGGAGGACTCCCTACGAGCAGTACTTC.

This clonotype was seen more than once but under ten times. This rearrangement joins TRBV20-1 to TRBJ2-5; the D is unclear. V was cut by 1 base and J by 2 bases, with 11 bases left in between. This CDR3 has 14 residues. Germline V gene data show CDR1 as DFQATT and CDR2 as SNEGSKA (reference sequence). The CDR3 here is CSARVNTAQETQYF. The CDR3 nucleotides are TGCAGTGCTAGAGTGAACACCGCGCAAGAGACCCAGTACTTC.

This clonotype was counted a few times. One end of the junction does not line up with germline, which may come from a read error. The chain is built from TRBV5-1 and TRBJ2-5; perhaps D is TRBD1 or TRBD2 (5 bases each). The germline gives CDR1 SGHRS, CDR2 YFSETQ. This CDR3 contains 14 residues. The CDR3 here is CASSSGTQRESQYF. The CDR3, as DNA: TGCGCCAGCAGCTCCGGGACCCAAAGAGAGTCCCAGTACTTC.

V and J are TRBV7-2 and TRBJ2-1; possibly TRBD2 for D (5 bases). Germline V gene sequence: CDR1 SGHTA, CDR2 FQGNSA. The V and J ends lost 5 bases and 0 bases respectively, with 11 bases between them. This CDR3 is built from 15 residues. The CDR3 DNA reads TGTGCCAGCAGCCCAGGACTGTTCTCCTACAATGAGCAGTTCTTC. Residues: CASSPGLFSYNEQFF.

This chain uses TRBV9 with TRBJ1-1; D not certain. The length of the CDR3 is 14 residues. Trimming pared 4 bases from V and 7 bases from J, leaving 17 bases between. The germline V gene encodes CDR1 SGDLS and CDR2 YYNGEE. DNA for the CDR3: TGTGCCAGCAGCCCCCAAATGTCAGGCGGTGAAGCTTTCTTT. Its protein product is CASSPQMSGGEAFF.

The V and J genes are TRBV6-1 and TRBJ1-2, with 7 positions matching TRBD1. Germline CDR1 is MNHNS and CDR2 is SASEGT. This CDR3 is 13 amino acids long. With 10 bases clipped from V and 8 bases from J, the junction kept 13 bases outside the gene matches. CDR3: CATTRQGFYGYTF. The CDR3 DNA reads TGTGCCACCACCCGACAGGGCTTTTACGGCTACACCTTC.

The chain carries TRBV15 and TRBJ2-7; D unresolved. V was pared by 1 base and J by 0 bases, with 7 bases between. Germline-derived CDR1 and CDR2 are LNHNV and YYDKDF (reference sequence). The CDR3 consists of 14 residues. CDR3 in amino acids: CATSRGATSYEQYF. CDR3 bases: TGTGCCACCAGCAGAGGGGCGACCTCCTACGAGCAGTACTTC.

The chain has TRBV10-2 and TRBJ2-1; D may match TRBD1 or TRBD2 (5 bases each). The CDR3 covers 15 residues. Germline-derived CDR1 and CDR2 are WSHSY and SAAADI. Trimming took off 6 bases at V and 1 base at J, with 13 bases between the two ends. CDR3 sequence (DNA): TGCGCCAGCAGCCCCGGGACCCCGTCCTACAATGAGCAGTTCTTC. Translating gives CASSPGTPSYNEQFF.

This clonotype was detected a few times. The chain joins TRBV15 to TRBJ2-3, with 7 bases that match TRBD1. The CDR3 runs to 17 residues. With 3 bases clipped from V and 2 bases from J, the junction kept 11 bases outside the gene matches. CDR1 LNHNV and CDR2 YYDKDF come from the germline V gene (reference sequence). The CDR3 loop reads CATSSALVEGATDTQYF. The CDR3 DNA sequence: TGTGCCACCAGCAGTGCCCTCGTTGAGGGGGCCACAGATACGCAGTATTTT.

The chain joins TRBV20-1 to TRBJ1-1, with 7 bases lining up with TRBD1. The CDR3 covers 14 residues. V shed 0 bases and J 6 bases; nucleotides not matched to a gene: 7. The germline V gene encodes CDR1 DFQATT and CDR2 SNEGSKA (reference sequence). The CDR3 loop is CSARDTQGYPEAFF. DNA for the CDR3: TGCAGTGCTAGAGATACACAGGGGTACCCTGAAGCTTTCTTT.

The V and J genes are TRBV7-9 and TRBJ2-4; no definite D call. V was cut by 5 bases and J by 0 bases, with 8 bases left in between. Germline CDR1 is SEHNR and CDR2 is FQNEAQ (reference sequence). The CDR3 covers 14 residues. The DNA of the CDR3 is TGTGCCAGCAGCCCAGACCTAGCCAAAAACATTCAGTACTTC. Residues: CASSPDLAKNIQYF.

This clonotype showed up just a few times. The chain has TRBV5-1 and TRBJ2-6; 8 nucleotides line up with TRBD1. CDR3 length: 17 residues. Germline-derived CDR1 and CDR2 are SGHRS and YFSETQ. Trimming at V came to 4 bases and at J to 1 base, leaving 7 bases not matched to a gene. CDR3 bases: TGCGCCAGCAGCCCCGGGACAGGAGGATCTGGGGCCAACGTCCTGACTTTC. Translating it yields CASSPGTGGSGANVLTF.

This clonotype was found a few times. The rearrangement links TRBV5-6 to TRBJ2-1, with D perhaps matching TRBD1 (6 bases). The germline V gene has CDR1 SGHDT and CDR2 YYEEEE. V was trimmed by 4 bases and J by 0 bases, leaving 17 bases between them. The CDR3 is made up of 17 amino acids. The CDR3 nucleotides are TGTGCCAGCAGCCCACAGGGCCGTATAAGCTCCTACAATGAGCAGTTCTTC. Its protein is CASSPQGRISSYNEQFF.

The chain links TRBV5-1 to TRBJ2-7; D may be TRBD2 (5 bases). The CDR3 sequence is 14 residues long. Germline V gene data show CDR1 as SGHRS and CDR2 as YFSETQ. V lost 1 base and J 6 bases, leaving 14 bases between the germline ends. The CDR3 here is CASSLIGVQTEQYF. The CDR3 DNA sequence: TGCGCCAGCAGCTTGATCGGGGTTCAAACCGAGCAGTACTTC.

This clonotype was seen only a few times. This sequence joins TRBV5-1 and TRBJ1-2; 11 bases line up with TRBD1. Germline values: CDR1 SGHRS, CDR2 YFSETQ. V dropped 1 base and J dropped 2; count of bases not matched to a gene: 1. This CDR3 region has 15 residues. CDR3 nucleotides: TGCGCCAGCAGCTTGAGGACAGGGGGCAACTATGGCTACACCTTC. This sequence encodes CASSLRTGGNYGYTF.

This clonotype was picked up a small number of times. This chain uses TRBV12-3 or TRBV12-4 with TRBJ2-1, with 9 bases matching TRBD2. The CDR3 contains 15 residues. The ends lost 4 bases at V and 6 bases at J; junction bases unmatched: 7. The CDR3 region is CASSSLSGGFNEQFF. The CDR3 DNA reads as TGTGCCAGCAGTTCGCTTAGCGGGGGCTTCAATGAGCAGTTCTTC.

This chain uses TRBV12-5 with TRBJ2-3; 10 nucleotides align to TRBD2. This CDR3 is 13 amino acids long. J was trimmed by 2 bases and V by 11 bases; bases with no gene match: 4. Germline V gene sequence: CDR1 LGHNT, CDR2 FRNRAP. CDR3 amino acids: CALAGALTDTQYF. In DNA form, the CDR3 reads TGTGCTCTAGCGGGGGCCCTCACAGATACGCAGTATTTT. Using reference TRBV12-5 and TRBJ2-3 for the parts outside the CDR3, the full variable domain is DARVTQTPRHKVTEMGQEVTMRCQPILGHNTVFWYRQTMMQGLELLAYFRNRAPLDDSGMPKDRFSAEMPDATLATLKIQPSEPRDSAVYFCALAGALTDTQYFGPGTRLTVL.

The chain carries TRBV24-1 and TRBJ2-1; D remains unclear. CDR1 is KGHDR and CDR2 is SFDVKD in the germline V gene. The CDR3 runs to 11 residues. Trimming cost V 2 bases and J 7 bases, with 2 bases left between them. This CDR3 is CATSDWNEQFF. Here the CDR3 DNA reads TGTGCCACCAGTGATTGGAATGAGCAGTTCTTC.

The chain has TRBV7-2 and TRBJ1-2; D uncertain. Germline V gives CDR1 SGHTA, CDR2 FQGNSA. V gave up 2 bases and J gave up 0 bases, with 10 bases separating them. The CDR3 is 15 residues long. The CDR3 DNA sequence: TGTGCCAGCAGCTTATCGCCGTATGCTAACTATGGCTACACCTTC. It codes for CASSLSPYANYGYTF. The full variable domain, its missing parts supplied by reference TRBV7-2 and TRBJ1-2, is GAGVSQSPSNKVTEKGKDVELRCDPISGHTALYWYRQSLGQGLEFLIYFQGNSAPDKSGLPSDRFSAERTGGSVSTLTIQRTQQEDSAVYLCASSLSPYANYGYTFGSGTRLTVV.

In this sample, this clonotype turned up a few times. The chain couples TRBV6-2 or TRBV6-3 to TRBJ2-1; 12 positions agree with TRBD2. The CDR3 consists of 16 residues. From germline, CDR1 is MNHEY and CDR2 SVGEGT. The J segment lost 8 bases and the V segment lost 4 bases, leaving 9 bases of the junction unmatched. The CDR3 DNA follows: TGTGCCAGCAGTTCCTGGACTAGCGGGAAAGTCGATGAGCAGTTCTTC. Translation: CASSSWTSGKVDEQFF.

Notes on this clonotype: Relative to the germline gene, one junction end is altered; a read error may explain this. The V call is TRBV7-3, the J call TRBJ2-5, with 7 bases fitting TRBD1. Germline V gives CDR1 SGHTA, CDR2 FQGTGA. The CDR3 loop spans 13 amino acids. The CDR3 here is CASSVQGDETRYF. CDR3 nucleotide sequence: TGTGCCAGCAGCGTTCAGGGGGACGAGACCCGGTACTTC.

Many counts were recorded for this clonotype. This chain joins TRBV20-1 and TRBJ2-1, with 9 positions matching TRBD1. Germline values: CDR1 DFQATT, CDR2 SNEGSKA (reference sequence). V lost 4 bases to trimming and J lost 5 bases; unmatched junction nucleotides: 3. The CDR3 is made up of 13 amino acids. The CDR3 loop reads CSAIRDRDNEQFF. The DNA for the CDR3 is TGCAGTGCTATCCGGGACAGGGACAATGAGCAGTTCTTC.

The rearrangement joins TRBV4-2 to TRBJ2-3, with D perhaps matching TRBD1 or TRBD2 (6 bases each). V lost 7 bases and J 0 bases, leaving 14 bases between the germline ends. Germline V gene sequence: CDR1 LGHNA, CDR2 YNFKEQ. This CDR3 contains 15 residues. CDR3 nucleotides: TGTGCCAGCACCGTGGTGGGGGGCAGCACAGATACGCAGTATTTT. Protein sequence: CASTVVGGSTDTQYF.

This chain links TRBV6-6 with TRBJ2-3, with a possible D match to TRBD2 (5 bases). The V end was cut by 4 bases, the J end by 8 bases, with 13 bases between. CDR1 is MNHNY, CDR2 SVGAGI, per germline (reference sequence). The CDR3 has 13 residues. As DNA, the CDR3 is TGTGCCAGCAGTTTTGGGAGCTCGGGTACGCAGTATTTT. It yields the protein CASSFGSSGTQYF.

This clonotype was observed a few times. CDR3 in amino acids: CASIGGGLQETQYF. The CDR3 coding sequence is TGCGCCAGCATCGGCGGGGGACTCCAAGAGACCCAGTACTTC. The gene calls are TRBV5-1 and TRBJ2-5; 7 bases line up with TRBD2. CDR3 length equals 14 residues. From germline, CDR1 is SGHRS and CDR2 YFSETQ. V was clipped by 6 bases and J by 1 base; unmatched bases: 6.